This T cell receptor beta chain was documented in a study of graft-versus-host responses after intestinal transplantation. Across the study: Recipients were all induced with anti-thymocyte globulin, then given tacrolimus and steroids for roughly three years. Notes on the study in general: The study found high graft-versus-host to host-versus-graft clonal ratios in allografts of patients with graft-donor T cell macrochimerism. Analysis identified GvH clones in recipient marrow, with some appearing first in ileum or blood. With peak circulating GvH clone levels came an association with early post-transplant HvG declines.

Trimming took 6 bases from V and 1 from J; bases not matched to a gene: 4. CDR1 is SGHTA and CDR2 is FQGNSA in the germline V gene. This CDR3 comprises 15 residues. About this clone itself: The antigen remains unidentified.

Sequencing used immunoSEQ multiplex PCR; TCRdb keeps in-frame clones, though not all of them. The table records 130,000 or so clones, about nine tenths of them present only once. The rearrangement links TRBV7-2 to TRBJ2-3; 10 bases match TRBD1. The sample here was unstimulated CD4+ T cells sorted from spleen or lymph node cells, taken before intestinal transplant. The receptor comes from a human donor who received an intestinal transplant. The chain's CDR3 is CASRRQGARTDTQYF. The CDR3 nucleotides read TGTGCCAGCAGAAGACAGGGGGCTCGCACAGATACGCAGTATTTT.